This TCR beta chain originates from a study of blood T cell repertoires in COVID-19. Turning to the study itself: Acute-phase and convalescent COVID-19 samples originated in the United States, Italy and Spain. PBMCs, B-cell-depleted T cells, or T cells were the source of the cDNA or gDNA that made up the material.

Produced via immunoSEQ multiplex PCR; TCRdb's table is partial and in-frame only. The repertoire has under 200,000 clones, around nine tenths of them found once; the top ten carry roughly 0.53%. Seattle's enrolled individuals joined amid active infection and were then monitored longitudinally. There are 14 residues in the CDR3. The V gene lost 0 bases and the J gene lost 4 bases, with 7 bases spanning the gap. Per the germline V gene, CDR1 is LNHDA and CDR2 is SQIVND (reference sequence). The sequenced material came from peripheral blood. This chain joins TRBV19 and TRBJ1-5; D gene ambiguous. This clonotype was sampled from a man in his sixties with COVID-19, enrolled during active disease. The CDR3 is CASSIDSGNQPQHF. In DNA form, the CDR3 reads TGTGCCAGTAGTATAGATAGCGGTAATCAGCCCCAGCATTTT.